The clone carrying this T cell receptor beta chain was detected only once. TCRdb keeps only in-frame clones here, not all; method: immunoSEQ multiplex PCR. The table lists 98,000 or so clones, about nine tenths of them singletons. The sample belongs to a study of T cell responses to AZD1222 COVID-19 vaccine. The CDR3 has 13 residues. Looked up from germline, CDR1 is MNHEY and CDR2 is SMNVEV (reference sequence). V lost 4 bases, J lost 2 bases, and 8 bases lay in between. The genes are TRBV27 and TRBJ1-2; TRBD1 might be the D (5 bases). This sequence was found in an adult who received the AZD1222 COVID-19 vaccine. Sequencing was performed on peripheral blood, taken 28 days after the second AZD1222 dose. This CDR3 is CASSYDRNYGYTF. CDR3 nucleotides: TGTGCCAGCAGTTACGACAGAAACTATGGCTACACCTTC.